What follows are 14 T cell receptor beta chains derived from one specimen sequenced in a study of blood T cell repertoires in COVID-19. Profiling relied on immunoSEQ multiplex PCR, and the TCRdb table lists in-frame clones only, not all of them. This sample has 100,000 to 150,000 clones, with about 89% found just once. Sequencing input: peripheral blood. The receptor source for this set is a woman aged 60 to 75 with acute or convalescent COVID-19.

The gene calls are TRBV18 and TRBJ1-3; tentatively, D is TRBD1 (5 bases). Germline V gives CDR1 KGHSH, CDR2 LQKENI. The CDR3 loop spans 17 amino acids. Trimming removed 6 bases at V and 4 bases at J, with 22 bases between. The CDR3 region has the DNA TGTGCCAGCTCGGAAACAGGCTCGGTTCTTTGGGGAAACACCATATATTTT. It codes for CASSETGSVLWGNTIYF.

The chain is built from TRBV5-1 and TRBJ1-4, with 9 positions matching TRBD1. Germline loops: CDR1 SGHRS, CDR2 YFSETQ. The CDR3 consists of 15 residues. The V and J ends lost 0 bases and 8 bases, in that order; junction bases with no gene match: 5. For the CDR3, the DNA is TGCGCCAGCAGCTTGGATGGGACAGGGAACGAAAAACTGTTTTTT. Translated: CASSLDGTGNEKLFF. The full variable domain, in which reference TRBV5-1 and TRBJ1-4 provide the parts outside the CDR3, is KAGVTQTPRYLIKTRGQQVTLSCSPISGHRSVSWYQQTPGQGLQFLFEYFSETQRNKGNFPGRFSGRQFSNSRSEMNVSTLELGDSALYLCASSLDGTGNEKLFFGSGTQLSVL.

The chain has TRBV7-8 and TRBJ1-1, with D unresolved. V gave up 1 base and J gave up 0 bases, with 9 bases separating them. CDR1 and CDR2 (germline): SGHVS, FQNEAQ. CDR3 size: 15 residues. The DNA of the CDR3 is TGTGCCAGCAGCTTAGAACCGGGGATGAACACTGAAGCTTTCTTT. Amino acid sequence: CASSLEPGMNTEAFF.

The V and J genes are TRBV12-3 or TRBV12-4 and TRBJ1-5; D not certain. This CDR3 has 13 residues. Trimming stripped 0 bases from V and 6 bases from J, with 6 bases between. CDR3 amino acids: CASSLAHGQPQHF. In DNA, the CDR3 is TGTGCCAGCAGTTTAGCGCACGGTCAGCCCCAGCATTTT.

The genes are TRBV28 and TRBJ1-4, with TRBD1 identical over 10 bases. CDR3 length equals 14 residues. Germline lookup yields CDR1 MDHEN and CDR2 SYDVKM. Trimming at V came to 4 bases and at J to 8 bases, leaving 4 bases not matched to a gene. CDR3 loop: CASSSGTGVEKLFF. The DNA of the CDR3 is TGTGCCAGCAGTTCCGGGACAGGGGTGGAAAAACTGTTTTTT.

This rearrangement joins TRBV6-6 to TRBJ2-2; D gene uncertain. Trimming stripped 5 bases from V and 1 base from J, with 8 bases between. Germline loops: CDR1 MNHNY, CDR2 SVGAGI (reference sequence). This CDR3 is built from 14 residues. CDR3 nucleotide sequence: TGTGCCAGCAGTCCCAACTTGAACACCGGGGAGCTGTTTTTT. It translates to CASSPNLNTGELFF.

This clone was recorded a few times. The chain employs TRBV13 and TRBJ1-5; D is undetermined. The CDR3 contains 12 residues. Germline lookup yields CDR1 PRHDT and CDR2 FYEKMQ (reference sequence). V lost 3 bases, J lost 6 bases, and 6 bases lay in between. As DNA, the CDR3 is TGTGCCAGCAGCTTTTACTCTCAGCCCCAGCATTTT. Translation gives CASSFYSQPQHF.

This chain uses TRBV28 with TRBJ1-2, with D possibly TRBD1 on 6 matching bases. The CDR3 has 13 amino acids. CDR1 and CDR2 (germline): MDHEN, SYDVKM. V lost 10 bases to trimming and J lost 5 bases, with 17 bases between them. The CDR3 DNA reads TGTGCCACCGGGGAGGGGGGATCTTATGGCTACACCTTC. Translated, it gives CATGEGGSYGYTF.

This sequence joins TRBV12-3 or TRBV12-4 and TRBJ1-2; D possibly corresponds to TRBD1 (6 bases). Trimming shortened V by 9 bases and J by 7 bases, and 15 bases separated the two germline ends. The CDR3 covers 12 residues. CDR3 in amino acids: CASSGVGGGYTF. In DNA form, the CDR3 reads TGTGCCAGTTCAGGGGTTGGTGGTGGCTACACCTTC.

The chain uses TRBV3-1 (or the pseudogene TRBV3-2) and TRBJ2-3; 14 bases align to TRBD2. Trimming at V came to 4 bases and at J to 5 bases, leaving 8 bases not matched to a gene. CDR1 is LGHDT, CDR2 YNNKEL, per germline (reference sequence). The CDR3 covers 17 residues. The DNA for the CDR3 is TGTGCCAGCAGCCCAGTGGGACTAGCGGGAGCATTAGATACGCAGTATTTT. Its translation is CASSPVGLAGALDTQYF.

V is TRBV10-3 and J is TRBJ2-1, with a weak D call TRBD1 (5 bases). Germline CDR1 ENHRY, CDR2 SYGVKD. With 5 bases removed from V and 10 bases from J, the gap between germline ends came to 12 bases. This CDR3 region has 12 residues. CDR3 nucleotide sequence: TGTGCCATCAGTTTAGGGGCAGGGGAGCAGTTCTTC. Translation: CAISLGAGEQFF.

The chain joins TRBV6-5 to TRBJ1-1, with 8 bases identical to TRBD1. The CDR3 sequence is 15 residues long. Germline CDR1 MNHEY, CDR2 SVGAGI. The J segment lost 0 bases and the V segment lost 10 bases, leaving 10 bases of the junction unmatched. The CDR3 DNA follows: TGTGCCACCATTTGGGACAGGCCCGTGAACACTGAAGCTTTCTTT. Protein product: CATIWDRPVNTEAFF.

This clone has just a few counts. The chain has TRBV7-8 and TRBJ1-6, with D uncertain. Germline assignment: CDR1 SGHVS and CDR2 FQNEAQ. V lost 3 bases, J lost 7 bases, and 7 bases lay in between. CDR3 size: 13 residues. The CDR3 sequence: CASSFTENSPLHF. The CDR3 nucleotides read TGTGCCAGCAGCTTTACGGAGAATTCACCCCTCCACTTT.

This chain uses TRBV27 with TRBJ2-1; 13 bases are a match to TRBD2. V lost 8 bases to trimming and J lost 7 bases; unmatched junction nucleotides: 11. The CDR3 has 16 residues. Germline V gives CDR1 MNHEY, CDR2 SMNVEV (reference sequence). CDR3 nucleotide sequence: TGTGCCAGCCAACTAGCGGGAGGGACGCACTATAATGAGCAGTTCTTC. Translation gives CASQLAGGTHYNEQFF.